This TCR beta chain is from a study of blood T cell repertoires in COVID-19. On the study more broadly: Samples of COVID-19 (acute and convalescent) were obtained from the United States, Italy and Spain. T cells, B-cell-depleted T cells, or PBMCs provided the cDNA or gDNA that served as material.

Original processing notes: Nucleated cell counts were estimated from reference gene primer amplification. Libraries were prepared by immunoSEQ multiplex PCR; TCRdb keeps only in-frame clonotypes and omits some of them. That table gives V, J and clone size, and the DNA gave D and trimming. The sample has roughly 170,000 clones; about 86% are singletons. The length of the CDR3 is 15 residues. In germline, CDR1 is LNHNV, CDR2 YYDKDF (reference sequence). V shed 3 bases, J shed 2 bases, and the junction held 5 bases outside the gene matches. The specimen was peripheral blood. The chain joins TRBV15 to TRBJ2-7, with 9 bases lining up with TRBD1. The TCR was taken from a man between 65 and 85 years old with active or convalescent COVID-19. CDR3 DNA sequence: TGTGCCACCAGCAGGGGGACAGGGACCGCCTACGAGCAGTACTTC. It codes for CATSRGTGTAYEQYF. The full variable domain, in which reference TRBV15 and TRBJ2-7 provide the parts outside the CDR3, is DAMVIQNPRYQVTQFGKPVTLSCSQTLNHNVMYWYQQKSSQAPKLLFHYYDKDFNNEADTPDNFQSRRPNTSFCFLDIRSPGLGDTAMYLCATSRGTGTAYEQYFGPGTRLTVT.